Following are 5 T cell receptor beta chains from one sample sequenced in a study of chemoradiotherapy in HPV16-positive cancers. Clones were read by immunoSEQ multiplex PCR, and TCRdb kept only the in-frame ones, dropping some. The table records about 68,000 clones, approximately 91% of them present only once. This specimen was blood, taken from a patient who underwent chemoradiotherapy. The source of these receptors is a human donor with HPV-associated anogenital cancer.

This chain connects TRBV2 to TRBJ2-7, with TRBD2 matching 12 bases. Germline-derived CDR1 and CDR2 are SNHLY and FYNNEI. The CDR3 has 17 residues. The V gene end was trimmed by 4 bases and the J gene end by 1 base; junction bases not matched to a gene: 8. The DNA for the CDR3 is TGTGCCAGCAGTGCGCCCCTAGCGGGAGGGCTGTCCTACGAGCAGTACTTC. Residues: CASSAPLAGGLSYEQYF.

This chain uses TRBV4-1 with TRBJ2-3, with 9 bases matching TRBD1. The CDR3 sequence is 21 residues long. J lost 0 bases, V lost 0 bases, and 16 bases had no gene match. In germline, CDR1 is MGHRA, CDR2 YSYEKL. CDR3 in amino acids: CASSQEPGQGRRRSSTDTQYF. DNA of the CDR3: TGCGCCAGCAGCCAAGAACCGGGACAGGGAAGACGGAGATCCAGCACAGATACGCAGTATTTT.

Concerning this clone: The junction and the germline gene differ at one end; a read error may be behind it. The sample holds other DNA sequences that translate to the same CDR3. The V call is TRBV28, the J call TRBJ1-2; D is ambiguous. The length of the CDR3 is 12 residues. CDR1 and CDR2 (germline): MDHEN, SYDVKM. The CDR3 loop is CASSFGHKGYTF. The CDR3 DNA reads as TGTGCTAGCAGTTTCGGGCACAAAGGCTACACCTTC.

The rearrangement joins TRBV14 to TRBJ1-1; 8 bases map to TRBD1. The ends lost 4 bases at V and 3 bases at J; junction bases unmatched: 1. Germline V CDR1 and CDR2: SGHDN, FVKESK. The CDR3 length is 13 residues. CDR3 protein: CASSRQGYTEAFF. In DNA form, the CDR3 reads TGTGCCAGCAGCCGACAGGGGTACACTGAAGCTTTCTTT.

V and J are TRBV18 and TRBJ2-4; TRBD2 is a possible D gene (5 bases). Germline lookup yields CDR1 KGHSH and CDR2 LQKENI. V dropped 6 bases and J dropped 0 bases, with 21 bases sitting between them. CDR3 length: 18 residues. In DNA form, the CDR3 reads TGTGCCAGCTCCCCGGACTTGGGGAGTTCTTTAGCCAAAAACATTCAGTACTTC. As protein: CASSPDLGSSLAKNIQYF.